This TCR beta chain comes out of a study of OX40 agonist ivuxolimab in advanced cancers. Study-level findings and limits: The antigen specificity of the peripheral T cells (those that were expanded) was not determined. At 0.1-3.0 mg/kg, partial responders had clonal expansion among the lowest observed.

It was autoimmune disease history or systemic immunosuppression that excluded patients. On cycle 4 day 1 and cycle 7 day 1, as well as at baseline, blood was sampled. The CDR3 spans 14 residues. The V end lost 6 bases, the J end lost 3 bases, and 15 bases lay between the germline ends. CDR1 and CDR2 from the germline V gene are LNHDA and SQIVND (reference sequence). TCRdb's copy holds only in-frame clones and misses some; the assay was immunoSEQ multiplex PCR. The data contain under 85,000 clones, 80% to 90% of them singletons. Remarks on this clone: Its specificity is unknown.

This chain joins TRBV19 and TRBJ2-7; D not certain. Sequencing was performed on CD4+ or CD8+ T cells sorted from blood, taken in a trial of the OX40 agonist ivuxolimab. The sequence was collected from an adult with an advanced solid tumor such as melanoma, head and neck, liver or kidney cancer. CDR3 protein: CASRSRSSNYEQYF. CDR3 DNA: TGTGCCAGTAGATCAAGGTCCTCAAACTACGAGCAGTACTTC.